This TCR beta chain was observed in a study of blood T cell repertoires in COVID-19. Background on the study: Sites across the United States, Italy and Spain contributed samples from acute and convalescent COVID-19.

Germline assignment: CDR1 MDHEN and CDR2 SYDVKM. V lost 3 bases, J lost 2 bases, and 9 bases lay in between. The CDR3 contains 14 residues. Using immunoSEQ multiplex PCR, the repertoire was profiled, and TCRdb retains in-frame clones only, with some absent. Of over 30,000 clones in the sample, around nine tenths are singletons; the top ten hold around 13%. The rearrangement joins TRBV28 to TRBJ2-3, with a tentative D call TRBD2 (6 bases). The receptor was isolated from a man between 65 and 85 years old with active COVID-19. The sample consisted of peripheral blood. The CDR3 DNA is TGTGCCAGCAGTTTTAGCGGACTCACAGATACGCAGTATTTT. Translating it yields CASSFSGLTDTQYF.